This TCR beta chain was obtained from a study of CD8 T cells in ankylosing spondylitis. The study's findings and limits: Past research had described some motif variants in reactive arthritis synovial fluid and blood. Disease-linked clones bore a CD8+ phenotype and were relatively rare in peripheral blood. Typical of ankylosing spondylitis blood, it appeared, was a TCR beta motif of eight highly homologous variants.

The CDR3 extends over 14 amino acids. V was clipped by 4 bases and J by 5 bases, with 14 bases between them. Germline CDR1 reads SGHRS; CDR2 reads YFSETQ. TCRdb processed the 5' RACE reads anew with MiXCR; each CDR3 protein has one entry. The table records fewer than 550,000 distinct CDR3 sequences, about 5.4% of them present only once. In its sample, this clonotype was seen many times. The antigen remains unidentified. This TCR derives from a male donor with ankylosing spondylitis. The sequenced sample consisted of blood, either unsorted or a sorted T cell fraction (not recorded which). V gene TRBV5-1 combines with J gene TRBJ2-3, with a weak D call TRBD1 (6 bases). The chain's CDR3 is CASSGGPTEDTQYF. As DNA, the CDR3 is TGCGCCAGCAGCGGGGGCCCGACTGAAGATACGCAGTATTTT.